This T cell receptor beta chain is drawn from a study of T cells after somatic rescue of genetic block. The assay was immunoSEQ multiplex PCR, and TCRdb's table has in-frame clones only and misses some. The sample gives approximately 10,000 clones, 71% of which show up once; approximately 12% is in the top ten. The germline gives CDR1 LGHNA, CDR2 YNFKEQ. This CDR3 is 13 amino acids long. Trimming took 5 bases from V and 5 from J, leaving 9 bases between them. Only one count was recorded for this clone. Sequenced input: peripheral blood mononuclear cells (PBMCs). The chain couples TRBV4-2 to TRBJ2-2; D unresolved. The TCR sequence derives from a boy under 18. This chain's CDR3 is CASSFYITGELFF. The CDR3 bases are TGTGCCAGCAGCTTCTATATTACCGGGGAGCTGTTTTTT.